These 9 T cell receptor beta chains were all obtained from the same sample, sequenced in a study of technical replicates of blood from several donors. Some clones are missing from TCRdb's copy, which holds only in-frame ones; the method was immunoSEQ multiplex PCR. The sample lists 80,000 or so clones, 95% to 98% occurring once. The sample was T cells isolated from PBMCs. These receptors were obtained from a human donor in good health.

The chain links TRBV5-1 to TRBJ1-4, with TRBD1 matching over 8 bases. The CDR3 extends over 18 amino acids. Germline V gene data show CDR1 as SGHRS and CDR2 as YFSETQ. Trimming at V came to 4 bases and at J to 6 bases, leaving 17 bases not matched to a gene. The CDR3 protein is CASSRSALQGGLDEKLFF. The CDR3 DNA follows: TGCGCCAGCAGCAGATCTGCTTTACAGGGGGGCCTGGATGAAAAACTGTTTTTT.

This clone was found once. CDR3 nucleotide sequence: TGTGCCAGCAGTTACTCACGGACTCCTGACAATGAGCAGTTCTTC. Residues: CASSYSRTPDNEQFF. This sequence joins TRBV6-5 and TRBJ2-1, with D possibly matching TRBD2 (5 bases). Trimming pared 0 bases from V and 5 bases from J, leaving 11 bases between. The CDR3 covers 15 residues. Germline CDR1 MNHEY, CDR2 SVGAGI.

The chain has TRBV15 and TRBJ2-3, with D perhaps matching TRBD2 (6 bases). This CDR3 region has 17 residues. Germline CDR1 and CDR2: LNHNV and YYDKDF (reference sequence). V was shortened by 2 bases and J by 0 bases, with 15 bases between the two germline ends. The CDR3 bases are TGTGCCACCAGCAGATTGCTCGGAGGAGGGAGCACAGATACGCAGTATTTT. It encodes CATSRLLGGGSTDTQYF.

The genes are TRBV9 and TRBJ1-5; maybe TRBD1 (5 bases). CDR3 size: 15 residues. CDR1 SGDLS and CDR2 YYNGEE come from the germline V gene. Trimming pared 4 bases from V and 6 bases from J, leaving 17 bases between. CDR3 sequence (DNA): TGTGCCAGCAGCCAGGGTAGGATCCCATCTCAGCCCCAGCATTTT. This gives the protein CASSQGRIPSQPQHF.

This sequence joins TRBV5-1 and TRBJ2-1; 7 nucleotides match TRBD1. The CDR3 has 14 residues. Germline lookup yields CDR1 SGHRS and CDR2 YFSETQ. J was trimmed by 8 bases and V by 4 bases; bases with no gene match: 9. The chain's CDR3 is CASSQLTGLDEQFF. The CDR3 bases are TGCGCCAGCAGCCAATTGACAGGGTTGGATGAGCAGTTCTTC.

The rearrangement links TRBV12-1 to TRBJ2-5; TRBD2 is taken as the D call from the table, unchecked against the DNA. TRBV12-1 corresponds to a pseudogene. CDR3 length equals 14 residues. This chain's CDR3 is CASPTSEDWRTQYF. The CDR3 region has the DNA TGTGCCAGCCCCACCTCAGAGGATTGGAGGACCCAGTACTTC.

The V gene is TRBV14, the J gene TRBJ1-4; D might be TRBD1 (6 bases). CDR1 and CDR2 from the germline V gene are SGHDN and FVKESK. V gave up 5 bases and J gave up 1 base, with 17 bases separating them. This CDR3 spans 17 amino acids. The CDR3 loop is CASSEWRGGGTNEKLFF. CDR3 DNA sequence: TGTGCCAGCAGCGAATGGAGAGGGGGGGGAACTAATGAAAAACTGTTTTTT.

The chain combines TRBV30 with TRBJ2-2; 7 bases line up with TRBD1. This CDR3 comprises 16 residues. CDR1 is GTSNPN, CDR2 SVGIG, per germline (reference sequence). Unmatched junction bases numbered 11, after V lost 1 base and J lost 6 bases. CDR3 sequence reads: CAWSGQGGLSSGELFF. The CDR3 nucleotides are TGTGCCTGGAGTGGACAGGGTGGCCTGTCTTCCGGGGAGCTGTTTTTT.

This clone was picked up one time. This sequence joins TRBV2 and TRBJ2-7, with D tentatively TRBD2 (5 bases). Germline CDR1 reads SNHLY; CDR2 reads FYNNEI. Between the trimmed V and J ends, which lost 5 bases and 0 bases, there was a span of 14 bases. The CDR3 is 15 residues long. CDR3 protein: CASSTPSGSSYEQYF. The CDR3 region has the DNA TGTGCCAGCAGTACACCCAGCGGAAGCTCCTACGAGCAGTACTTC.